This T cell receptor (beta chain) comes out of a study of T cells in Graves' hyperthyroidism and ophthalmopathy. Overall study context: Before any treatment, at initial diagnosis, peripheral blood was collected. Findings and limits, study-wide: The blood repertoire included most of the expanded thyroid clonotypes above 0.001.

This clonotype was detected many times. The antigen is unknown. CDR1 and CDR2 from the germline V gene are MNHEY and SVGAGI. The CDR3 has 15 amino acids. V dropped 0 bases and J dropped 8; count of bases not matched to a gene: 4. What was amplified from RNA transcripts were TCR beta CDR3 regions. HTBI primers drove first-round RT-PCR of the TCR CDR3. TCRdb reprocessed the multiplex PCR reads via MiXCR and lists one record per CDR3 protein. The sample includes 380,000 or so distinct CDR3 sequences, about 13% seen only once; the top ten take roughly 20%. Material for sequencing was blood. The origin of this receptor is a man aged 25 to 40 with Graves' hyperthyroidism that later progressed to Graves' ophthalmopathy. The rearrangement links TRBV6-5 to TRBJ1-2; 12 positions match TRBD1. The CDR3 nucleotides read TGTGCCAGCAGTTACTCGGGACAGGGGGCGCTGGGCTACACCTTC. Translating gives CASSYSGQGALGYTF.